The source of this T cell receptor (beta chain) is a study of T cells in Graves' hyperthyroidism and ophthalmopathy. Template material for amplifying TCR beta CDR3 regions consisted of RNA transcripts. The TCR CDR3 first-round RT-PCR relied on the HTBI primer set. TCRdb used MiXCR to reprocess the multiplex PCR reads, holding one entry per CDR3 protein. The sample has hundreds of thousands of distinct CDR3 sequences; about 14% are singletons. At least 3 on the Clinical Activity Score was recorded for ophthalmopathy patients, who also had NOSPECS grade at least 4 and duration under 3 months. Fresh peripheral blood, 8 to 10 ml of it, supplied the PBMCs. Regarding the study as a whole: Among clonotypes expanded in thyroid above 0.001, most were also found in blood.

As to this clonotype: Its antigen is unidentified.

The receptor was isolated from a woman in her forties or fifties with Graves' ophthalmopathy. Specimen: blood.

The CDR3 loop is CASSYLRDNEQYF. CDR3 DNA: TGTGCCAGCAGTTACCTTAGGGACAACGAGCAGTACTTC. The V and J genes are TRBV6-6 and TRBJ2-7; D might be TRBD1 (6 bases). The V and J ends lost 2 bases and 5 bases respectively, with 10 bases between them. The length of the CDR3 is 13 residues. Germline CDR1 and CDR2: MNHNY and SVGAGI (reference sequence).